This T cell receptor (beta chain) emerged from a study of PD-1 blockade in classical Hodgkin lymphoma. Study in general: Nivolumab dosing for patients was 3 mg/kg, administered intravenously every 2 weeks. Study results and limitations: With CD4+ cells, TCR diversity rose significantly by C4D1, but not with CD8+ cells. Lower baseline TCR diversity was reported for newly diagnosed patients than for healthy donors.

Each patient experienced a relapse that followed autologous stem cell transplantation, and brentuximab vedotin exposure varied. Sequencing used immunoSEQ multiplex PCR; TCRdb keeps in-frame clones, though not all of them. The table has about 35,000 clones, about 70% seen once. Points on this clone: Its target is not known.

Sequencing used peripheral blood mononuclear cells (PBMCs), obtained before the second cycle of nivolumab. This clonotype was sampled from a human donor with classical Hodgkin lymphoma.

The chain's CDR3 is CASSLGLAGVGEQFF. CDR3 in DNA: TGTGCCAGCAGCCTTGGGCTAGCGGGAGTGGGTGAGCAGTTCTTC. The gene calls are TRBV6-5 and TRBJ2-1; 10 bases map to TRBD2. The CDR3 has 15 amino acids. The V gene end was trimmed by 6 bases and the J gene end by 9 bases; junction bases not matched to a gene: 11. Looked up from germline, CDR1 is MNHEY and CDR2 is SVGAGI.